The rows below give T cell receptor beta chains drawn from one sample of a study of blood T cell repertoires in COVID-19. TCRdb keeps only in-frame clones here, not all; method: immunoSEQ multiplex PCR. This sample has tens of thousands of clones, with approximately 87% found just once. Material for sequencing was peripheral blood. These receptors were collected from a man in his fifties with active COVID-19. The CDR3 runs from the conserved cysteine through the conserved F or W. A D gene is named only where the DNA matches it firmly. Only some rows state a clone size, as once, few, many or a class for expanded clones.

J gene | D gene | clone size | V gene | CDR3 protein | CDR3 DNA
TRBJ1-1 | NA | NA | TRBV28 | CASTLTGEGTEAFF | TGTGCCAGCACCCTGACGGGGGAGGGGACTGAAGCTTTCTTT
TRBJ2-7 | NA | NA | TRBV4-3 | CASSVSSLQLSYEQYF | TGCGCCAGCAGCGTGAGCTCCTTACAGCTCTCCTACGAGCAGTACTTC
TRBJ2-1 | NA | NA | TRBV24-1 | CATSGRGRRGEDSYNEQFF | TGTGCCACCAGCGGTAGGGGCCGAAGAGGAGAAGACTCCTACAATGAGCAGTTCTTC
TRBJ2-1 | TRBD2 | NA | TRBV2 | CASRSGGVYNEQFF | TGTGCCAGCAGGAGCGGGGGGGTATACAATGAGCAGTTCTTC
TRBJ1-4 | TRBD1 | NA | TRBV7-2 | CASSLNPGQNEKLFF | TGTGCCAGCAGCTTAAACCCGGGACAGAATGAAAAACTGTTTTTT
TRBJ1-1 | NA | NA | TRBV12-5 | CASGLVTRGVTLMNTEAFF | TGTGCTAGTGGTTTGGTAACGCGAGGCGTGACGCTCATGAACACTGAAGCTTTCTTT
TRBJ2-3 | NA | NA | TRBV7-3 | CASSLHSSVRTDTQYF | TGTGCCAGCAGCCTCCACTCTAGTGTACGCACAGATACGCAGTATTTT
TRBJ1-4 | TRBD1 | NA | TRBV28 | CASSLAGTGDEKLFF | TGTGCCAGCAGTTTAGCCGGGACAGGGGATGAAAAACTGTTTTTT
TRBJ2-2 | TRBD2 | NA | TRBV28 | CASSLAGLTGELFF | TGTGCCAGCAGTCTAGCGGGTCTCACCGGGGAGCTGTTTTTT
TRBJ1-2 | TRBD1 | NA | TRBV28 | CASSLGLQGSYGYTF | TGTGCCAGCAGTTTAGGATTACAGGGGTCGTATGGCTACACCTTC
TRBJ2-2 | TRBD2 | NA | TRBV7-2 | CASRGTSGRNTGELFF | TGTGCCAGCCGAGGGACTAGCGGGAGAAACACCGGGGAGCTGTTTTTT
TRBJ1-2 | NA | few | TRBV3-1/TRBV3-2 | CASSQYGGTSHYGYTF | TGTGCCAGCAGCCAATACGGGGGTACGTCCCACTATGGCTACACCTTC
TRBJ1-2 | NA | NA | TRBV13 | CASHANTGLYGYTF | TGTGCCAGCCACGCGAACACAGGCTTGTATGGCTACACCTTC
TRBJ2-3 | NA | NA | TRBV19 | CASRNVPALSTDTQYF | TGTGCCAGTAGGAACGTCCCTGCGTTAAGCACAGATACGCAGTATTTT
TRBJ2-7 | TRBD2 | NA | TRBV3-1/TRBV3-2 | CASSQVWSGSSYEQYF | TGTGCCAGCAGCCAAGTCTGGAGCGGGAGCTCCTACGAGCAGTACTTC
TRBJ1-2 | NA | NA | TRBV4-3 | CASSQDSVGRAYGYTF | TGCGCCAGCAGCCAAGATTCAGTGGGGAGGGCCTATGGCTACACCTTC
TRBJ2-7 | TRBD1 | NA | TRBV7-8 | CASTTPRDRVHEQYF | TGTGCCAGCACCACTCCGCGGGACAGGGTCCACGAGCAGTACTTC
TRBJ1-6 | NA | NA | TRBV6-4 | CASSEVGVQSPLHF | TGTGCCAGCAGTGAAGTAGGGGTTCAGTCACCCCTCCACTTT
TRBJ2-5 | NA | once | TRBV12-1 | CASSSKRGRETQYF | TGTGCCAGCAGCTCGAAAAGGGGGCGGGAGACCCAGTACTTC
TRBJ1-1 | NA | NA | TRBV6-4 | CASTPLPAGTEAFF | TGTGCCAGCACCCCCCTCCCTGCGGGCACTGAAGCTTTCTTT
TRBJ2-5 | NA | once | TRBV5-1 | CASSSRPGETQYF | TGCGCCAGCAGCTCCCGCCCGGGGGAGACCCAGTACTTC
TRBJ1-2 | NA | NA | TRBV6-6 | CASLTGNYGYTF | TGTGCCAGTCTTACAGGGAACTATGGCTACACCTTC
TRBJ1-1 | NA | NA | TRBV13 | CASSSFTEAFF | TGTGCCAGCAGCTCGTTCACTGAAGCTTTCTTT
TRBJ2-1 | TRBD2 | NA | TRBV5-6 | CASSAVGTSNEQFF | TGTGCCAGCAGCGCGGTAGGGACTAGCAATGAGCAGTTCTTC
TRBJ1-6 | NA | NA | TRBV18 | CASSPETANSPLHF | TGTGCCAGCTCACCAGAGACAGCTAATTCACCCCTCCACTTT
TRBJ2-3 | TRBD2 | NA | TRBV28 | CASSDPSGSSTDTQYF | TGTGCCAGCAGTGACCCTAGCGGCTCTAGCACAGATACGCAGTATTTT
TRBJ2-3 | NA | once | TRBV19 | CASSQGSATDTQYF | TGTGCCAGTAGTCAGGGGTCAGCCACAGATACGCAGTATTTT
TRBJ2-5 | TRBD2 | NA | TRBV5-1 | CASSSGWSSGGETQYF | TGCGCCAGCAGCTCGGGGTGGAGTAGCGGGGGTGAGACCCAGTACTTC
TRBJ1-4 | TRBD1 | NA | TRBV4-1 | CASSQSGQVVSEKLFF | TGCGCCAGCAGCCAATCCGGACAGGTCGTTAGTGAAAAACTGTTTTTT
TRBJ2-1 | NA | few | TRBV5-6 | CASSLAGAINEQFF | TGTGCCAGCAGCTTGGCTGGGGCAATAAATGAGCAGTTCTTC
TRBJ2-5 | TRBD2 | NA | TRBV9 | CASSGGTIYQETQYF | TGTGCCAGCAGCGGGGGGACTATATACCAAGAGACCCAGTACTTC
TRBJ1-5 | NA | NA | TRBV27 | CASSTQPTGNQPQHF | TGTGCCAGCAGTACACAGCCGACGGGCAATCAGCCCCAGCATTTT
TRBJ2-7 | NA | few | TRBV21-1 | CASSTRTGVSYEQYF | TGTGCCAGCAGCACCCGGACAGGGGTCTCCTACGAGCAGTACTTC
TRBJ2-1 | NA | NA | TRBV7-2 | CASSRGGGVAYNEQFF | TGTGCCAGCAGCCGCGGGGGCGGGGTCGCCTACAATGAGCAGTTCTTC
TRBJ1-1 | NA | NA | TRBV30 | CAWSGNTGVEAFF | TGTGCCTGGAGCGGAAACACCGGAGTTGAAGCTTTCTTT
TRBJ2-4 | NA | NA | TRBV28 | CASSSGFIGYIQYF | TGTGCCAGCAGTTCGGGTTTTATAGGATACATTCAGTACTTC
TRBJ2-6 | TRBD1 | NA | TRBV27 | CASSSTGTGMAGANVLTF | TGTGCCAGCAGTTCCACGGGGACAGGAATGGCTGGGGCCAACGTCCTGACTTTC
TRBJ2-5 | TRBD2 | few | TRBV9 | CASSRTSGGAGETQYF | TGTGCCAGCAGTCGGACTAGCGGGGGGGCCGGAGAGACCCAGTACTTC
TRBJ2-5 | NA | NA | TRBV11-1 | CASSFLLQETQYF | TGTGCCAGCAGCTTTCTTCTCCAAGAGACCCAGTACTTC
TRBJ2-3 | NA | few | TRBV30 | CAWTLEAGQYTDTQYF | TGTGCCTGGACCCTAGAGGCGGGGCAGTACACAGATACGCAGTATTTT
TRBJ1-4 | TRBD1 | NA | TRBV19 | CASSIEAPGQGTTNEKLFF | TGTGCCAGTAGTATAGAGGCCCCCGGACAGGGAACAACTAATGAAAAACTGTTTTTT
TRBJ2-2 | TRBD1 | NA | TRBV28 | CASSLPGTGGYTGELFF | TGTGCCAGCAGTCTCCCCGGGACAGGGGGTTACACCGGGGAGCTGTTTTTT
TRBJ2-7 | NA | NA | TRBV28 | CASSSRTSSYEQYF | TGTGCCAGCAGTTCCCGAACAAGCTCCTACGAGCAGTACTTC
TRBJ2-6 | NA | NA | TRBV19 | CASWTQSSGANVLTF | TGTGCCAGTTGGACACAGAGCTCTGGGGCCAACGTCCTGACTTTC
TRBJ2-1 | TRBD2 | NA | TRBV27 | CASGLAGGEQFF | TGTGCCAGCGGACTAGCGGGAGGTGAGCAGTTCTTC
TRBJ2-2 | NA | NA | TRBV9 | CASSVEARGRANTGELFF | TGTGCCAGCAGCGTAGAGGCGAGGGGGAGGGCAAACACCGGGGAGCTGTTTTTT
TRBJ1-4 | TRBD1 | NA | TRBV6-5 | CASRQTGANEKLFF | TGTGCCAGCAGGCAGACAGGGGCCAATGAAAAACTGTTTTTT
TRBJ1-6 | TRBD1 | few | TRBV5-6 | CASSSRQGITAPLHF | TGTGCCAGCAGCTCCCGACAGGGAATAACGGCCCCCCTCCACTTT
TRBJ1-2 | NA | NA | TRBV30 | CAWSLQGNYGYTF | TGTGCCTGGAGTCTTCAGGGGAACTATGGCTACACCTTC
TRBJ1-1 | NA | once | TRBV3-1/TRBV3-2 | CASSQYWGETEAFF | TGTGCCAGCAGCCAATACTGGGGGGAGACTGAAGCTTTCTTT
TRBJ1-1 | TRBD1 | NA | TRBV7-2 | CASSLGGGTENTEAFF | TGTGCCAGCAGCTTAGGAGGGGGGACAGAGAACACTGAAGCTTTCTTT
TRBJ2-3 | NA | NA | TRBV11-2 | CASTRSRGRTDTQYF | TGTGCCAGCACCCGAAGCAGGGGACGCACAGATACGCAGTATTTT
TRBJ2-1 | TRBD2 | NA | TRBV4-1 | CASSLTSGGPYNEQFF | TGCGCCAGCAGCCTAACTAGCGGGGGTCCCTACAATGAGCAGTTCTTC